The 10 T cell receptor beta chains in this list originate from one sample, sequenced in a study of spatial heterogeneity in lung cancer. TCRdb re-analysed the 5' RACE reads in MiXCR, keeping a single row per CDR3 protein. Among about 16,000 distinct CDR3 sequences listed, 5.7% were seen once. Study-wide results and limits: Counts of expanded intratumoral alpha and beta TCRs tracked tumor mutation counts.

Time point reported: sample taken at primary tumor resection. The antigens these receptors bind are not known. The material was lung tumor tissue, obtained at surgery. The source of these receptors is a female donor with early-stage non-small cell lung cancer.

This clonotype came up a few times. The rearrangement uses TRBV9 and TRBJ2-1; TRBD2 matches 13 bases. V shed 0 bases and J 0 bases; nucleotides not matched to a gene: 9. CDR1 is SGDLS and CDR2 is YYNGEE in the germline V gene. CDR3 length: 20 residues. CDR3 region: CASSVAGTSGTLSSYNEQFF. The DNA for the CDR3 is TGTGCCAGCAGCGTAGCCGGGACTAGCGGGACCCTGAGCTCCTACAATGAGCAGTTCTTC.

This clonotype was seen many times. This chain links TRBV5-1 with TRBJ2-2; the D gene is possibly TRBD2 (6 bases). This CDR3 comprises 16 residues. Germline V lookup: CDR1 SGHRS, CDR2 YFSETQ. V lost 4 bases to trimming and J lost 3 bases, with 16 bases between them. DNA for the CDR3: TGCGCCAGCAGCCCGACGCCGGGGGTTCACACCGGGGAGCTGTTTTTT. Translation gives CASSPTPGVHTGELFF.

The chain combines TRBV24-1 with TRBJ2-1, with a weak D call TRBD1 (5 bases). The germline V gene encodes CDR1 KGHDR and CDR2 SFDVKD. The CDR3 is made up of 17 amino acids. Trimming took 0 bases from V and 0 from J, leaving 11 bases between them. The CDR3 nucleotides read TGTGCCACCAGTGATTTGTGGACATCCCTCTCCTACAATGAGCAGTTCTTC. This codes for CATSDLWTSLSYNEQFF.

This clonotype was counted between two and nine times. The chain recombines TRBV9 with TRBJ2-5; the match to TRBD1 covers 11 bases. V dropped 3 bases and J dropped 5; count of bases not matched to a gene: 9. The germline V gene encodes CDR1 SGDLS and CDR2 YYNGEE. CDR3 length: 16 amino acids. The CDR3 spells CASSGGTGGRQETQYF. As DNA, the CDR3 is TGTGCCAGCAGCGGTGGGACAGGGGGTAGGCAGGAGACCCAGTACTTC.

This clonotype has a count of ten or more. The rearrangement joins TRBV29-1 to TRBJ2-7, with unresolved D. Trimming cost V 2 bases and J 6 bases, with 11 bases left between them. There are 12 residues in the CDR3. Per germline, CDR1 SQVTM and CDR2 ANQGSEA. The CDR3 protein is CSVESDRSEQYF. The CDR3 DNA reads TGCAGCGTTGAAAGTGATCGGTCCGAGCAGTACTTC.

This clonotype was picked up a small number of times. V usage is TRBV7-9 and J usage is TRBJ2-5; D ambiguous. Germline V gene lookup returns CDR1 SEHNR and CDR2 FQNEAQ (reference sequence). V was trimmed by 5 bases and J by 3 bases, leaving 16 bases between them. The CDR3 length is 15 residues. In DNA form, the CDR3 reads TGTGCCAGCAGCAAAAAGGGTAGGCCAGAAGAGACCCAGTACTTC. Its translation is CASSKKGRPEETQYF. Using reference TRBV7-9 and TRBJ2-5 for the parts outside the CDR3, the full variable domain is DTGVSQNPRHKITKRGQNVTFRCDPISEHNRLYWYRQTLGQGPEFLTYFQNEAQLEKSRLLSDRFSAERPKGSFSTLEIQRTEQGDSAMYLCASSKKGRPEETQYFGPGTRLLVL.

The sample holds many counts of this clonotype. The chain employs TRBV6-6 and TRBJ2-3; D may correspond to TRBD1 or TRBD2 (5 bases each). V was clipped by 5 bases and J by 2 bases, with 8 bases between them. This CDR3 region has 13 residues. CDR1 and CDR2 (germline): MNHNY, SVGAGI (reference sequence). The CDR3 region is CASSGGSTDTQYF. For the CDR3, the DNA is TGTGCCAGCAGTGGGGGTTCCACAGATACGCAGTATTTT.

This rearrangement joins TRBV4-1 to TRBJ1-1; TRBD1 agrees at 10 bases. V lost 1 base and J lost 7; bases outside the gene matches: 3. The CDR3 runs to 14 residues. CDR1 is MGHRA, CDR2 YSYEKL, per germline. CDR3 sequence reads: CASSQVGTGDEAFF. The DNA of the CDR3 is TGCGCCAGCAGCCAAGTCGGGACAGGGGATGAAGCTTTCTTT.

This clonotype has ten or more counts. The chain recombines TRBV30 with TRBJ1-1; weak D call: TRBD1 (6 bases). The CDR3 contains 15 residues. The germline V gene encodes CDR1 GTSNPN and CDR2 SVGIG (reference sequence). The V end was cut by 8 bases, the J end by 0 bases, with 19 bases between. This CDR3 is CAQRTGGLLNTEAFF. DNA of the CDR3: TGTGCCCAGAGAACCGGGGGGCTTTTGAACACTGAAGCTTTCTTT.

This clonotype appeared many times. The V gene is TRBV2, the J gene TRBJ2-5; TRBD2 might be the D (5 bases). The germline CDR1 and CDR2 sequences are SNHLY and FYNNEI. The CDR3 has 12 residues. The germline V and J ends were trimmed by 8 bases and 1 base, with 8 bases remaining between them. DNA of the CDR3: TGTGCCAGCGTACGGGGCCAAGAGACCCAGTACTTC. Translating it yields CASVRGQETQYF. Full variable domain (remainder filled in from reference TRBV2 and TRBJ2-5): EPEVTQTPSHQVTQMGQEVILRCVPISNHLYFYWYRQILGQKVEFLVSFYNNEISEKSEIFDDQFSVERPDGSNFTLKIRSTKLEDSAMYFCASVRGQETQYFGPGTRLLVL.